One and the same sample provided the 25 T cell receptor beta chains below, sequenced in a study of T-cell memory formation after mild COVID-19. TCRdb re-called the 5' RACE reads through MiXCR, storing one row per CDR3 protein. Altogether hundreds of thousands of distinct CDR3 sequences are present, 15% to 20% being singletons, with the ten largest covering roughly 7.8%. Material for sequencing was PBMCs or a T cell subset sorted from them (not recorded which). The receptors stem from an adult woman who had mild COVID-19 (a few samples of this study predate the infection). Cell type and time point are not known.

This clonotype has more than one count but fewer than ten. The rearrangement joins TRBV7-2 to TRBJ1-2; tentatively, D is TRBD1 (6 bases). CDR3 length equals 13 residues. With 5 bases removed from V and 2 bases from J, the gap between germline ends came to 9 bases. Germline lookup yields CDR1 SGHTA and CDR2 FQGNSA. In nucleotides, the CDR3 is TGTGCCAGCAGCAGGGACACAAACTATGGCTACACCTTC. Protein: CASSRDTNYGYTF.

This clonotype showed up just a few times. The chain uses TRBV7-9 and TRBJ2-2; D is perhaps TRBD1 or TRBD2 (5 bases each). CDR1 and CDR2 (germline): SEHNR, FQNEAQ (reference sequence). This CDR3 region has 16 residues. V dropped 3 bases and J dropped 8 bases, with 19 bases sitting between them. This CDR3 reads CASSFRDGGNRGELFF. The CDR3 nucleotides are TGTGCCAGCAGCTTCCGGGACGGCGGTAATAGGGGGGAGCTGTTTTTT.

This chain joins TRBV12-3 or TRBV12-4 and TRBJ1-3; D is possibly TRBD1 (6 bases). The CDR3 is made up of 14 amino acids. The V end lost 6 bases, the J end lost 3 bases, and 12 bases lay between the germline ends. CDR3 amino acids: CASSTTGRGNTIYF. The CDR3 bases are TGTGCCAGCAGCACGACAGGACGTGGAAACACCATATATTTT.

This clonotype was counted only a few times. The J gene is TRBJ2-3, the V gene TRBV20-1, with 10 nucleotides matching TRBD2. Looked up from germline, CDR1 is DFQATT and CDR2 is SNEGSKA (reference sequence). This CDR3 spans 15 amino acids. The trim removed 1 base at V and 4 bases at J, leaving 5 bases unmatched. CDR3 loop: CSARAGTSVPDTQYF. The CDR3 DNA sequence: TGCAGTGCTAGAGCCGGGACTAGCGTTCCAGATACGCAGTATTTT.

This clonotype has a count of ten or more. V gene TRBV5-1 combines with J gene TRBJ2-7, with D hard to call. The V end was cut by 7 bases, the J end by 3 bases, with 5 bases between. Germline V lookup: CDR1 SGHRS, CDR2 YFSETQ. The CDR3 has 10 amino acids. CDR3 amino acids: CASEVYEQYF. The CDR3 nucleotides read TGCGCCAGCGAGGTCTACGAGCAGTACTTC.

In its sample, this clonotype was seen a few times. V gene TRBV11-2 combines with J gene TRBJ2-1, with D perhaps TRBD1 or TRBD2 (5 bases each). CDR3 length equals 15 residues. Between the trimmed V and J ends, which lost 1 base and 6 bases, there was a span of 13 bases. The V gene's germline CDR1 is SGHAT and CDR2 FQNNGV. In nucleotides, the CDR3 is TGTGCCAGCAGCTTAGCTGGGGACCTGGGCAATGAGCAGTTCTTC. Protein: CASSLAGDLGNEQFF.

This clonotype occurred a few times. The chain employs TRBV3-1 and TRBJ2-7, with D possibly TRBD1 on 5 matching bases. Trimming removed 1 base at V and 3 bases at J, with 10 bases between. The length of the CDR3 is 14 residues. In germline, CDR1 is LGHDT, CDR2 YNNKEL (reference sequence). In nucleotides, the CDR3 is TGTGCCAGCAGCCAAGCAGGGTTTGGCTACGAGCAGTACTTC. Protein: CASSQAGFGYEQYF.

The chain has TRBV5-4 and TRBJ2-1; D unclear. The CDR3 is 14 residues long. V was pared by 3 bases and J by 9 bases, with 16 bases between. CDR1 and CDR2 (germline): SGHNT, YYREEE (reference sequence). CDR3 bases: TGTGCCAGCAGCTCCAGAACCGTCTCTCTTGAGCAGTTCTTC. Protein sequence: CASSSRTVSLEQFF.

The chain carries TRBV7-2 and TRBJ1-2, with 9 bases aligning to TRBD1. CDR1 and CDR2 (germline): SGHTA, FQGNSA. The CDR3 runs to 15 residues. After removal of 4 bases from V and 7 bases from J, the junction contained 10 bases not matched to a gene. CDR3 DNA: TGTGCCAGCAGCTCCCAGGGGACAGGGCTTACTGGCTACACCTTC. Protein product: CASSSQGTGLTGYTF.

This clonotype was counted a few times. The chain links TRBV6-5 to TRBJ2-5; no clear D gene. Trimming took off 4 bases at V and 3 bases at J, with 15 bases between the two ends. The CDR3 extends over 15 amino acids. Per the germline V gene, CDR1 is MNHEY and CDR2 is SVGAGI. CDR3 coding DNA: TGTGCCAGCAGTTTCGGACGCAATCGGAAAGAGACCCAGTACTTC. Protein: CASSFGRNRKETQYF.

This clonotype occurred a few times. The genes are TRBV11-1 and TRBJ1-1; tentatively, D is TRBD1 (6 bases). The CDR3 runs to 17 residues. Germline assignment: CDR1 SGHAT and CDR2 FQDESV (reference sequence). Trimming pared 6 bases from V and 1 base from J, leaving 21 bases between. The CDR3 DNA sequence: TGTGCCAGCAGATCCTCAGCTTGGGGGGGCGCGAACACTGAAGCTTTCTTT. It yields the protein CASRSSAWGGANTEAFF.

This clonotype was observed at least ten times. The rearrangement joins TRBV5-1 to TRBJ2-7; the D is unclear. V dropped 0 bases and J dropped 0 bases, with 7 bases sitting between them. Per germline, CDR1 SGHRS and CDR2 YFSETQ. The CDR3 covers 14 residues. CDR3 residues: CASSLDLSSYEQYF. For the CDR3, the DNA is TGCGCCAGCAGCTTGGACCTCAGCTCCTACGAGCAGTACTTC.

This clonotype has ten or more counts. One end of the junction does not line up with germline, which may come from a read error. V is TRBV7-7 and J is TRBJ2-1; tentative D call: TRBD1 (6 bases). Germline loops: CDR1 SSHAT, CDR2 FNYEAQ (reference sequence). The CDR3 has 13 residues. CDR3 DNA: TGTGCTAGCAGCCTGGACAGCTGGGGGGAGCAGTTCTTC. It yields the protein CASSLDSWGEQFF.

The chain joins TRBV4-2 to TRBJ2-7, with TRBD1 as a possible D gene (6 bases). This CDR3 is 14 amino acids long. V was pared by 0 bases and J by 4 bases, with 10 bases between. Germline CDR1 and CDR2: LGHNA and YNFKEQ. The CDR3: CASSQDPTGYEQYF. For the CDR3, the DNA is TGTGCCAGCAGCCAAGATCCCACAGGGTACGAGCAGTACTTC.

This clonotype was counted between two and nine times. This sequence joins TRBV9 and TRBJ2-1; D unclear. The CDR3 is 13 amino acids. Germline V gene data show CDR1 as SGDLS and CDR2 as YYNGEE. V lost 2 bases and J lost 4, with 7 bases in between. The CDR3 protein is CASSVALYNEQFF. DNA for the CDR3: TGTGCCAGCAGCGTGGCGTTATACAATGAGCAGTTCTTC.

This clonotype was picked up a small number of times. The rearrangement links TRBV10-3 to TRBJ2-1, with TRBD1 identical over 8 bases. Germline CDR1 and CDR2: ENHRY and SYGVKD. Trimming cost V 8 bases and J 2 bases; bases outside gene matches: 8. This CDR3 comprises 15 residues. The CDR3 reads CAIGQGPNPYNEQFF. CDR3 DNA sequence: TGTGCCATCGGACAGGGTCCCAACCCCTACAATGAGCAGTTCTTC.

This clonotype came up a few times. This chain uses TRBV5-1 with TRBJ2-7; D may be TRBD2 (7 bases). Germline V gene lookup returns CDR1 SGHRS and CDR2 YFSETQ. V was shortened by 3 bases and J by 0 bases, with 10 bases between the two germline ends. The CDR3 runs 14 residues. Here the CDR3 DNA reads TGCGCCAGCAGCTGGGGGGGGCGCTCCTACGAGCAGTACTTC. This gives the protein CASSWGGRSYEQYF. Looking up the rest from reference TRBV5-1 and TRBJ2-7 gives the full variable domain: KAGVTQTPRYLIKTRGQQVTLSCSPISGHRSVSWYQQTPGQGLQFLFEYFSETQRNKGNFPGRFSGRQFSNSRSEMNVSTLELGDSALYLCASSWGGRSYEQYFGPGTRLTVT.

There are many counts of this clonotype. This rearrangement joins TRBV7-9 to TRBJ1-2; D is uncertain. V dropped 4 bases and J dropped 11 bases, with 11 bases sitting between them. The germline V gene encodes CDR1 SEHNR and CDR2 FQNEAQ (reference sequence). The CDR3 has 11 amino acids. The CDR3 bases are TGTGCCAGCAGCTCCATACCGGTGTACACCTTC. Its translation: CASSSIPVYTF.

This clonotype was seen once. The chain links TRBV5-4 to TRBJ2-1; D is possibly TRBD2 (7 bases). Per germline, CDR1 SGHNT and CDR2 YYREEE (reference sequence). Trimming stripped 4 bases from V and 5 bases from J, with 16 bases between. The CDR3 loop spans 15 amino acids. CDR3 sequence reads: CASSRGLAENNEQFF. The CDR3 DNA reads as TGTGCCAGCAGCCGGGGGCTAGCGGAAAACAATGAGCAGTTCTTC.

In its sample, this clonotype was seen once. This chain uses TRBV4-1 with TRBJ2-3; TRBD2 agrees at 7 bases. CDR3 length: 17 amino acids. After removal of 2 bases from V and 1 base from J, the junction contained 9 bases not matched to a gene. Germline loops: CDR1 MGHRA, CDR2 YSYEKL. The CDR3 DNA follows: TGCGCCAGCAGCCAACTAGCCGGGACTATCGGCACAGATACGCAGTATTTT. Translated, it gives CASSQLAGTIGTDTQYF.

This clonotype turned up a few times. The CDR3 DNA reads TGTGCCAGCATACTAGCGGGAGGTACCTACAATGAGCAGTTCTTC. Encoded protein: CASILAGGTYNEQFF. V gene TRBV6-2 or TRBV6-3 combines with J gene TRBJ2-1, with 12 positions matching TRBD2. The junction had 3 bases not matched to a gene; V was cut back by 7 bases and J by 2 bases. Germline assignment: CDR1 MNHEY and CDR2 SVGEGT. The CDR3 consists of 15 residues.

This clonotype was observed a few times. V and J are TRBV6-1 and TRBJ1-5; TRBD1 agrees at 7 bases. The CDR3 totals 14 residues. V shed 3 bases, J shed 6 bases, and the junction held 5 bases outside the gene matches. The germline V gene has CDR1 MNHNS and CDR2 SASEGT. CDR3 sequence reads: CASSEARGIQPQHF. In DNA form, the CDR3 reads TGTGCCAGCAGTGAGGCCAGGGGGATTCAGCCCCAGCATTTT.

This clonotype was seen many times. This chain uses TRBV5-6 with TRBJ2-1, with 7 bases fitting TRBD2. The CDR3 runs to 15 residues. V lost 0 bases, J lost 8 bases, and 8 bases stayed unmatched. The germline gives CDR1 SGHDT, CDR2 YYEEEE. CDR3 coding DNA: TGTGCCAGCAGCTTGGAGACTAGCCCTCGACATGAGCAGTTCTTC. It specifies CASSLETSPRHEQFF.

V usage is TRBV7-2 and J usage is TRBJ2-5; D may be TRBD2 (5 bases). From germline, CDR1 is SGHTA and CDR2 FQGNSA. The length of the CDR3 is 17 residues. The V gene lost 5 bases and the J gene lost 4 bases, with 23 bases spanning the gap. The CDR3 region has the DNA TGTGCCAGCAGCCCCGTCCTGTGGGTAGCGCGAGCAGAGACCCAGTACTTC. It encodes CASSPVLWVARAETQYF.

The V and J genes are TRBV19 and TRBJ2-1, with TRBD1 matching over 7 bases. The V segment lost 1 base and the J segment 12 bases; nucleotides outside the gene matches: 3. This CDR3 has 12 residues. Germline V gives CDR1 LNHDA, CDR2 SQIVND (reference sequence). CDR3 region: CASSIGDSRQFF. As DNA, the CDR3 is TGTGCCAGTAGTATAGGGGACAGTAGGCAGTTCTTC.